This T cell receptor (beta chain) was found in a study of T cells in narcolepsy. Study-level findings and limits: Blood of same and different patients, but not healthy controls, reportedly held recurring autoreactive clonotypes. Autoreactive HCRT-specific and TRIB2-specific clonotypes were marked in same-patient CSF-versus-blood CD4+ comparisons.

Produced via immunoSEQ multiplex PCR; TCRdb's table is partial and in-frame only. Here the sample spans 20,000 to 25,000 clones, about four fifths being singletons. The V gene lost 0 bases and the J gene lost 3 bases, with 15 bases spanning the gap. This CDR3 contains 16 residues. Germline V lookup: CDR1 MNHEY, CDR2 SVGAGI. Notes on this clone: Its antigen is currently unknown.

The TCR originated in a human donor with narcolepsy. The chain recombines TRBV6-5 with TRBJ2-7; D gene uncertain. Material for sequencing was CD45RA- memory CD4+ T cells from PBMCs. The CDR3 bases are TGTGCCAGCAGTTACTCCTCGGGCAACAAAGGCTACGAGCAGTACTTC. It encodes CASSYSSGNKGYEQYF.